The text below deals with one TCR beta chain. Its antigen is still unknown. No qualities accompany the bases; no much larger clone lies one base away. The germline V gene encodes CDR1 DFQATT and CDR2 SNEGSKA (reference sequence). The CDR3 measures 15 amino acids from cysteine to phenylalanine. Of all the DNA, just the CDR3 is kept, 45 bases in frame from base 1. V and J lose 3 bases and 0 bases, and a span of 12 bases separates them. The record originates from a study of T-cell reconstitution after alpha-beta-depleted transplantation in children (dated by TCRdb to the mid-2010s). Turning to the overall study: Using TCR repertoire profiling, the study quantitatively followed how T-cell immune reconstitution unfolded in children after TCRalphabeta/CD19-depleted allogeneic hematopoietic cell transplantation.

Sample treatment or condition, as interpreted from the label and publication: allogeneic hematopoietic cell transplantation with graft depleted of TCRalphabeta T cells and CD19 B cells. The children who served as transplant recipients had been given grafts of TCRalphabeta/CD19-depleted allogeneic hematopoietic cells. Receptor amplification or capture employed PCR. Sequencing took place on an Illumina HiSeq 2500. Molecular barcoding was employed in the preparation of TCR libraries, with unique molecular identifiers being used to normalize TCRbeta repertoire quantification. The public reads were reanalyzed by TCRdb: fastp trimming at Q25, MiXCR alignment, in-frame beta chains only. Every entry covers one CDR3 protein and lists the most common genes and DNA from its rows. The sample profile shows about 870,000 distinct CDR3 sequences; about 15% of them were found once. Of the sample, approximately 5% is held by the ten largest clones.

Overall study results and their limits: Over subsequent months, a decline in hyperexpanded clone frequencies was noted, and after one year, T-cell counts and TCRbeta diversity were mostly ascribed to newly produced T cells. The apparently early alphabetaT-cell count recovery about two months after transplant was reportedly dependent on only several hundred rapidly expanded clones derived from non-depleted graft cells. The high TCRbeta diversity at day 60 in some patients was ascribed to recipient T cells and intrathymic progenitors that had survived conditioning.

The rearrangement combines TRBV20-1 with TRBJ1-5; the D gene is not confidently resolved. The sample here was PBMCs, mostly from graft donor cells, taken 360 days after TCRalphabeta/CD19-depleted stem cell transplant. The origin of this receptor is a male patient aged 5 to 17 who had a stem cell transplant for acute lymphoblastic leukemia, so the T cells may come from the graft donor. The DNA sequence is TGCAGTGCTAGGTTACCCGGGGTTAGCAATCAGCCCCAGCATTTT. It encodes CSARLPGVSNQPQHF.